The rows below give T cell receptor beta chains drawn from one sample of a study of blood T cell repertoires in COVID-19. Clones were sequenced by immunoSEQ multiplex PCR, and TCRdb holds only the in-frame ones, with some missing. The sample has approximately 270,000 clones, 80% to 90% seen once. The sequencing sample was made of peripheral blood. The receptors come from a woman in her 70s with acute or convalescent COVID-19. The CDR3 runs from the conserved cysteine through the conserved F or W. A D gene is named only where the DNA matches it firmly. A clone size is listed for some rows: how often the clone was seen (once, few, many), or a class if it is expanded.

>TRBV2|TRBJ1-2|NA|NA
TGTGCCAGCAGTCCACAGAACACTGACAGCTATGGCTACACCTTC
CASSPQNTDSYGYTF
>TRBV19|TRBJ1-2|NA|TRBD1
TGTGCCAGTAGTATGACAGGGGGCGGAGATGGCTACACCTTC
CASSMTGGGDGYTF
>TRBV3-1/TRBV3-2|TRBJ1-2|NA|NA
TGTGCCAGCGCACCACAAAGGGGGAATGGCTACACCTTC
CASAPQRGNGYTF
>TRBV7-6|TRBJ2-1|NA|TRBD2
TGTGCCAGCAGCTCCTCGGCTAGCGGGGGACACAATGAGCAGTTCTTC
CASSSSASGGHNEQFF
>TRBV5-4|TRBJ2-7|once|NA
TGTGCCAGCAGCTTGGAAGGGGACGAGCAGTACTTC
CASSLEGDEQYF
>TRBV11-2|TRBJ2-7|NA|NA
TGTGCCAGCAGCTTAGCGGGTGTAATGCGCTACGAGCAGTACTTC
CASSLAGVMRYEQYF
>TRBV15|TRBJ1-2|NA|TRBD1
TGTGCCACCAGCAGAGTCCCCATTGACCCCGGGACAGGATATGGCTACACCTTC
CATSRVPIDPGTGYGYTF
>TRBV18|TRBJ1-1|NA|TRBD1
TGTGCCAGCTCACCAGGAACAGGGGGAATGAACACTGAAGCTTTCTTT
CASSPGTGGMNTEAFF
>TRBV30|TRBJ1-1|few|NA
TGTGCCTGGGATGGCGGCTCTTTT
CAWDGGSF
>TRBV7-9|TRBJ2-7|few|TRBD1
TGTGCCAGCAGCCCCGGACAGGACTACGAGCAGTACTTC
CASSPGQDYEQYF
>TRBV5-4|TRBJ2-7|NA|NA
TGTGCCAGCAGCTTGGAAAGGGGAGGCCTGTACGAGCAGTACTTC
CASSLERGGLYEQYF
>TRBV5-4|TRBJ1-1|NA|NA
TGTGCCAGCAGCTTGGACAGGAACACTGAAGCTTTCTTT
CASSLDRNTEAFF
>TRBV30|TRBJ2-7|NA|NA
TGTGCCTGGAGTCCCCATCCCGACTGGAGCTCCTACGAGCAGTACTTC
CAWSPHPDWSSYEQYF
>TRBV25-1|TRBJ2-2|once|NA
TGTGCCAACTACACCGGGGAGCTGTTTTTT
CANYTGELFF
>TRBV6-6|TRBJ1-1|NA|TRBD1
TGTGCCAGCAGCCTGGGACAGAAAATCGAAGCTTTCTTT
CASSLGQKIEAFF
>TRBV29-1|TRBJ1-2|NA|NA
TGCAGCGTTTTCGACCAGGTCTACACCTTC
CSVFDQVYTF
>TRBV7-9|TRBJ2-1|NA|TRBD2
TGTGCCAGCAGCGCTACTAGCGGGGTTAGAGAGCAGTTCTTC
CASSATSGVREQFF
>TRBV12-3/TRBV12-4|TRBJ1-5|NA|NA
TGTGCCAGCAGCCTTGGACAGAATCAGCCCCAGCATTTT
CASSLGQNQPQHF
>TRBV30|TRBJ2-1|NA|TRBD2
TGTGCCTGGAGTGTAGGAGCGGGGTCCTACAATGAGCAGTTCTTC
CAWSVGAGSYNEQFF
>TRBV5-1|TRBJ1-2|once|TRBD1
TGCGCCAGCAGCTTGGGACAGGGAACTAATGGCTACACCTTC
CASSLGQGTNGYTF
>TRBV2|TRBJ2-2|NA|TRBD1
TGTGCCAGCAGTGAAGGGACAGGGGGACAATCAGAGCTGTTTTTT
CASSEGTGGQSELFF
>TRBV7-9|TRBJ2-2|NA|NA
TGTGCCAGCAGCTTAATGTCGGGGTCGCCGGGGGAGCTGTTTTTT
CASSLMSGSPGELFF
>TRBV6-4|TRBJ1-1|NA|NA
TGTGCCAGCAGTGAACAGGGTAACACTGAAGCTTTCTTT
CASSEQGNTEAFF
>TRBV3-1/TRBV3-2|TRBJ2-1|NA|NA
TGTGCCAGCAGCCTACAGGGCCATGAGCAGTTCTTC
CASSLQGHEQFF
>TRBV5-1|TRBJ1-3|many|TRBD1
TGCGCCAGCTCCCGGGACAGGGGAGCCGGAAACACCATATATTTT
CASSRDRGAGNTIYF
>TRBV12-3/TRBV12-4|TRBJ1-2|once|TRBD1
TGTGCCAGCAGTGGGCAGGGGGCGCGTGGCTACACCTTC
CASSGQGARGYTF
>TRBV28|TRBJ1-2|NA|NA
TGTGCCAGCACCTCGGACAGTAATGTCTATGGCTACACCTTC
CASTSDSNVYGYTF
>TRBV4-2|TRBJ1-3|NA|NA
TGTGCCAGCAGCCAAGATCCAGTCGGAAACACCATATATTTT
CASSQDPVGNTIYF
>TRBV5-1|TRBJ2-4|NA|TRBD2
TGCGCCAGCAGCTTGGGACTAGCGGGGGGCCCTAACCAACACATTCAGTACTTC
CASSLGLAGGPNQHIQYF
>TRBV27|TRBJ1-6|NA|TRBD1
TGTGCCAGCAGTTCGAGGGGGCCTCACTCGGCCCTCCACTTT
CASSSRGPHSALHF
>TRBV5-5|TRBJ1-6|NA|NA
TGTGCCAGCGGGGAGGGCTGGGCCTTAAATTCACCCCTCCACTTT
CASGEGWALNSPLHF
>TRBV30|TRBJ1-1|NA|TRBD1
TGTGCCTGGAGTCGGGACAGGGCGAACACTGAAGCTTTCTTT
CAWSRDRANTEAFF
>TRBV18|TRBJ1-4|NA|TRBD1
TGTGCCAGCTCACCCGGGGACAGGACTGCAACTAATGAAAAACTGTTTTTT
CASSPGDRTATNEKLFF
>TRBV7-2|TRBJ1-4|NA|NA
TGTGCCAGCAGAGGGAGGCGGGGATCTGAAAAACTGTTTTTT
CASRGRRGSEKLFF
>TRBV20-1|TRBJ2-5|NA|NA
TGCAGTGCCCCGGGAGAAGAGACCCAGTACTTC
CSAPGEETQYF
>TRBV6-5|TRBJ1-2|NA|TRBD1
TGTGCCAGCAGTTACAGACAGGGGGCGCAAGGCGGCTACACCTTC
CASSYRQGAQGGYTF
>TRBV5-1|TRBJ2-1|NA|TRBD2
TGCGCCAGCACCGCTAGCGGGGGTCGTGAGCAGTTCTTC
CASTASGGREQFF
>TRBV30|TRBJ1-1|NA|NA
TGTGCCTGGAGTCGGTTCGGGTCCACTGAAGCTTTCTTT
CAWSRFGSTEAFF
>TRBV2|TRBJ1-6|many|TRBD1
TGTGCCAGCCCCCCCGGGGGACAGCCAAATTCACCCCTCCACTTT
CASPPGGQPNSPLHF
>TRBV7-3|TRBJ2-2|NA|TRBD2
TGTGCCAGCAGCATCGGACTAGCGGGGAACACCGGGGAGCTGTTTTTT
CASSIGLAGNTGELFF
>TRBV6-5|TRBJ1-5|NA|TRBD1
TGTGCCAGCGGGAGACAGGGGAATCAGCCCCAGCATTTT
CASGRQGNQPQHF
>TRBV3-1/TRBV3-2|TRBJ2-7|NA|NA
TGTGCCAGCAGCCCCGGTTTTTACGAGCAGTACTTC
CASSPGFYEQYF
>TRBV18|TRBJ1-6|NA|TRBD1
TGTGCCAGCTCTCCGGGGGGGACAGTAGATTCACCCCTCCACTTT
CASSPGGTVDSPLHF
>TRBV10-3|TRBJ1-3|NA|TRBD1
TGTGCCACAGGACAGGGTTTTAGTGGTCAGTCTGGAAACACCATATATTTT
CATGQGFSGQSGNTIYF
>TRBV13|TRBJ1-1|NA|TRBD1
TGTGCCAGCAGCGCAACAGGGGGATCGAGCACTGAAGCTTTCTTT
CASSATGGSSTEAFF